This T cell receptor beta chain comes out of a study of T cell responses to AZD1222 COVID-19 vaccine. The wider study: Second doses were pooled across both intervals (about 4 or about 12 weeks).

To note about this clone: Its specificity is not known.

Study-wide points: Sampling that yielded the repertoires occurred only after the peak T cell response. Clonal diversity was possibly underestimated, and white British individuals and females predominated among donors.

Using immunoSEQ multiplex PCR, the repertoire was profiled, and TCRdb retains in-frame clones only, with some absent. The profile shows 90,000 to 150,000 clones, approximately 85% of them singletons. The CDR3 has 14 amino acids. V was pared by 6 bases and J by 5 bases, with 5 bases of the junction left unmatched. The V gene's germline CDR1 is MNHEY and CDR2 SVGEGT. The J gene is TRBJ2-2, the V gene TRBV6-2 or TRBV6-3; 8 nucleotides match TRBD1. The origin of this receptor is an adult in good health. Material: peripheral blood, obtained on day 0 of AZD1222 vaccination. CDR3 bases: TGTGCCAGCAGCGCAGGGGGCGCTACCGGGGAGCTGTTTTTT. Its translation: CASSAGGATGELFF.